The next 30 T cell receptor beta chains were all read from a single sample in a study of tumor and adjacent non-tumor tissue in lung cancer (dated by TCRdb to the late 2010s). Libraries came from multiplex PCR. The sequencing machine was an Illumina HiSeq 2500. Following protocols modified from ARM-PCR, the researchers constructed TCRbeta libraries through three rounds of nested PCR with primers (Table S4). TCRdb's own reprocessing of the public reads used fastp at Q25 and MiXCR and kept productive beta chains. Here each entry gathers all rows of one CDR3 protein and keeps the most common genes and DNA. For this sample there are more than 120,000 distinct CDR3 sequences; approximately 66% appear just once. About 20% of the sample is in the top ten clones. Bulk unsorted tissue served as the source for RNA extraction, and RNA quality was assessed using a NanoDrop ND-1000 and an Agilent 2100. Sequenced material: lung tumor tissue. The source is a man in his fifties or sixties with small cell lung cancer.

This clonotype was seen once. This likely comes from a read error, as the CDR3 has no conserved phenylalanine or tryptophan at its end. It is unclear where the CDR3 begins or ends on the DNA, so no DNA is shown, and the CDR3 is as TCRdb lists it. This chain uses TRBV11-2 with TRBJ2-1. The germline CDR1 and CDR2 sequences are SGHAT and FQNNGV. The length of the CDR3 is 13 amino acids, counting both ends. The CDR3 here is CVSSFVLNNGQSL.

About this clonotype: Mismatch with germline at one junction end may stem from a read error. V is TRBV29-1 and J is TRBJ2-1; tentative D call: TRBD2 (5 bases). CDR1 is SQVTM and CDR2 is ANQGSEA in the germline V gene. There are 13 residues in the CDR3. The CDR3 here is CSVRLTGYGERFF. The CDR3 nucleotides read TGCAGCGTTCGACTAACGGGTTACGGTGAGCGGTTCTTC.

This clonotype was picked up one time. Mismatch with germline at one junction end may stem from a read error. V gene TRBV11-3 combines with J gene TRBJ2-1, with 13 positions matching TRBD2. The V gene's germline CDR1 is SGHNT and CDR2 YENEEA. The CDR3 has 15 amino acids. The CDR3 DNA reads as TGTACCAGCAGCCCCCGAACTAGCGGGAGGGCTGAGCAGTTCTTC. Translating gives CTSSPRTSGRAEQFF.

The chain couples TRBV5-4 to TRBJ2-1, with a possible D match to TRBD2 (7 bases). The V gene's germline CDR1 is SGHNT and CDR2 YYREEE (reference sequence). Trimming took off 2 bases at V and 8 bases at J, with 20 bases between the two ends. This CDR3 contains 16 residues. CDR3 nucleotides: TGTGCCAGCAGCTTCACTAAAAGCGGAGGGGGGGATGAGCAGTTCTTC. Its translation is CASSFTKSGGGDEQFF. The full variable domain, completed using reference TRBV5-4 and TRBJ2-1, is ETGVTQSPTHLIKTRGQQVTLRCSSQSGHNTVSWYQQALGQGPQFIFQYYREEENGRGNFPPRFSGLQFPNYSSELNVNALELDDSALYLCASSFTKSGGGDEQFFGPGTRLTVL.

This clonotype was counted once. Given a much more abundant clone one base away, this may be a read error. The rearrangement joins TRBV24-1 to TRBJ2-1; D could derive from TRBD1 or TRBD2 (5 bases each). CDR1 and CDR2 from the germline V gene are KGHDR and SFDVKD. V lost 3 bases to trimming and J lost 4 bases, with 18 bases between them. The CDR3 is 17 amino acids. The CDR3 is CATSDGALESGYNEQFF. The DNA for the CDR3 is TGTGCCACCAGTGATGGGGCTTTGGAGTCGGGATACAATGAGCAGTTCTTC.

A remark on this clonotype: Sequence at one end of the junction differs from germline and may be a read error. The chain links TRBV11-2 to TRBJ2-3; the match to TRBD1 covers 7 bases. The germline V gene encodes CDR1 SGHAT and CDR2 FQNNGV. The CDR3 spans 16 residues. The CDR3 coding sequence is TGTGCCAGCAGACTCGGACAGGACGGCTTAACAGATACGCTGTATTTT. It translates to CASRLGQDGLTDTLYF.

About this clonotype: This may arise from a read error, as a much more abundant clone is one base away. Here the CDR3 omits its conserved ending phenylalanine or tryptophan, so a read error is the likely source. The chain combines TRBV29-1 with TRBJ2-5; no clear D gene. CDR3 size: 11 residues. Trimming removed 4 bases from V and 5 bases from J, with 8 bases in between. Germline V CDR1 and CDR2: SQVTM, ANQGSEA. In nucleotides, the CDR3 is TGCAGCGTTGTGGAGTGGGAGACCCAGTACTCC. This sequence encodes CSVVEWETQYS.

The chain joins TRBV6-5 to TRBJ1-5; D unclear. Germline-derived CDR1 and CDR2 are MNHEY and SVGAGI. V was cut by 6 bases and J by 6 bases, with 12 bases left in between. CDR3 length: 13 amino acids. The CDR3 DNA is TGTGCCAGCAGGAGGACGGTGGTTCAGCCCCAGCATTTT. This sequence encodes CASRRTVVQPQHF.

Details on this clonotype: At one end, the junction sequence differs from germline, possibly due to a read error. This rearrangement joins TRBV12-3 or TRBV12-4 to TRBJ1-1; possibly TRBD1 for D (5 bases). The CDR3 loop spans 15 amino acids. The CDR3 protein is CASSRPPTVKTVAFF. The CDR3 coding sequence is TGTGCCAGCAGCCGACCCCCGACAGTGAAAACTGTAGCTTTCTTT.

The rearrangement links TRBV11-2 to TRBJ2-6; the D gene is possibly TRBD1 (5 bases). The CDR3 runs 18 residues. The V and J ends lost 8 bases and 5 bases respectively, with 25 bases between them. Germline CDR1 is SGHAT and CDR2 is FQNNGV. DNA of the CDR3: TGTGCCAGCGGCTCAACCGACCGACAGCGCTATTGGGCCAACGTCCTGACTTTC. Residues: CASGSTDRQRYWANVLTF. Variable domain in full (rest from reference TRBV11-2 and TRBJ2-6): EAGVAQSPRYKIIEKRQSVAFWCNPISGHATLYWYQQILGQGPKLLIQFQNNGVVDDSQLPKDRFSAERLKGVDSTLKIQPAKLEDSAVYLCASGSTDRQRYWANVLTFGAGSRLTVL.

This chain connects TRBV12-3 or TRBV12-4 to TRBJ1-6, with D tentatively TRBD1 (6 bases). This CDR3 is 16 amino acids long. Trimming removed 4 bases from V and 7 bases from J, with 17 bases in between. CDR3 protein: CASSSRGGAWNSPLHF. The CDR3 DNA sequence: TGTGCCAGCAGTTCTCGTGGGGGGGCTTGGAATTCACCCCTCCACTTT.

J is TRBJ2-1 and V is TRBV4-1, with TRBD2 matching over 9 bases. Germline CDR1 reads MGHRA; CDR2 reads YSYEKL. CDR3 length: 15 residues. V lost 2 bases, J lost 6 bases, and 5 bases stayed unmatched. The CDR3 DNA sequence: TGCGCCAGCAGCCAACCTAGCGGGGTATCCAATGAGCAGTTCTTC. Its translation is CASSQPSGVSNEQFF.

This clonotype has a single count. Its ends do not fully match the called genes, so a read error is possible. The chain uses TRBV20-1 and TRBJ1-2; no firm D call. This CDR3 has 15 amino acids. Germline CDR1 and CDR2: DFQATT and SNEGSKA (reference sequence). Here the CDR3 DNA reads TGCAGTGCTAGAACCTCCCGGTCTAGGATCTATGACTACACCTTC. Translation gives CSARTSRSRIYDYTF.

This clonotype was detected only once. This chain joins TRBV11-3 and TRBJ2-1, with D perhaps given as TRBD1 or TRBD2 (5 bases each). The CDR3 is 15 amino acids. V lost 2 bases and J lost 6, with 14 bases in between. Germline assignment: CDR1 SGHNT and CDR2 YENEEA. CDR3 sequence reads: CASSLKGTVSNEQFF. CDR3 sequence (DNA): TGTGCCAGCAGCTTAAAGGGGACGGTGAGCAATGAGCAGTTCTTC.

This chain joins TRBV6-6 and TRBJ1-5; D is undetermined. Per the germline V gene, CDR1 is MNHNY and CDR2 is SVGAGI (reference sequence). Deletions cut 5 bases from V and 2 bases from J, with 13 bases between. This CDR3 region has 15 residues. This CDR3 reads CASSDGLLGNQPQHF. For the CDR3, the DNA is TGTGCCAGCAGTGATGGACTGCTCGGCAATCAGCCCCAGCATTTT.

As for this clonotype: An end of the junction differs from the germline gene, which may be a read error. CDR3 sequence: CSVVAGFYEEYF. CDR3 DNA: TGCAGTGTTGTAGCGGGATTCTACGAGGAGTACTTC. The rearrangement joins TRBV29-1 to TRBJ2-7, with 8 bases aligning to TRBD2. Germline V CDR1 and CDR2: SQVTM, ANQGSEA. This CDR3 spans 12 amino acids.

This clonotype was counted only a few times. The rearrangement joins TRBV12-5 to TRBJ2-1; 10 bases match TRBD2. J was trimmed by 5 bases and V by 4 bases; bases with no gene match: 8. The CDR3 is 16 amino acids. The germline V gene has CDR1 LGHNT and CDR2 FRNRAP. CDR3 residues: CASGSPRLAGNNEQFF. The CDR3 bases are TGTGCTAGTGGTTCCCCCCGACTAGCGGGTAACAATGAGCAGTTCTTC.

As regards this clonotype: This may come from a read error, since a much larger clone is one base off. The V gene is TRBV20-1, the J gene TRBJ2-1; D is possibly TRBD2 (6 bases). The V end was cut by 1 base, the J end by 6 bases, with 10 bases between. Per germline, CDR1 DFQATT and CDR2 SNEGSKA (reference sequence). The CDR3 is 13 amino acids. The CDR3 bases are TGCAGTGCTAGAGCCGGGAGCTCCAATGAGCAGTTCTTC. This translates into CSARAGSSNEQFF.

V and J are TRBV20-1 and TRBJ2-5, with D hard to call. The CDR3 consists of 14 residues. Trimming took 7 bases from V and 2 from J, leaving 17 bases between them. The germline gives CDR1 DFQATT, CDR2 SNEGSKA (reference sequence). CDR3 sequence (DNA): TGCAGTGGCCTACGGGTATCCTATCAAGAGACCCAGTACTTC. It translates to CSGLRVSYQETQYF.

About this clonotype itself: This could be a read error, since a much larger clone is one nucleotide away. The CDR3 bases are TGCAGCGTTCGAGCGGGAGCATTCAGTGAGCAGTTCTTC. It encodes CSVRAGAFSEQFF. The chain uses TRBV29-1 and TRBJ2-1; 8 bases match TRBD2. CDR3 length equals 13 residues. The V and J ends lost 5 bases and 9 bases, in that order; junction bases with no gene match: 9. CDR1 SQVTM and CDR2 ANQGSEA come from the germline V gene.

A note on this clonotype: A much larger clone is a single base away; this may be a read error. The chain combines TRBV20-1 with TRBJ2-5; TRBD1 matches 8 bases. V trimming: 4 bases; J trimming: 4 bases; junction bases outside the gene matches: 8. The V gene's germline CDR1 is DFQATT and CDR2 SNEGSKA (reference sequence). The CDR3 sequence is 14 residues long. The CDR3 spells CSANRGEQRETQYF. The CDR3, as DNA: TGCAGTGCTAACAGGGGGGAACAGAGAGAGACCCAGTACTTC.

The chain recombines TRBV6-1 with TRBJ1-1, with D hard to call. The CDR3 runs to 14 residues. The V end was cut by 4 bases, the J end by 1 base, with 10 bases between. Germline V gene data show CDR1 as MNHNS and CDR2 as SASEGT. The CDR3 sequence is CASSGRRQNTEAFF. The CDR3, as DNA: TGTGCCAGCAGTGGCCGAAGACAGAACACTGAAGCTTTCTTT.

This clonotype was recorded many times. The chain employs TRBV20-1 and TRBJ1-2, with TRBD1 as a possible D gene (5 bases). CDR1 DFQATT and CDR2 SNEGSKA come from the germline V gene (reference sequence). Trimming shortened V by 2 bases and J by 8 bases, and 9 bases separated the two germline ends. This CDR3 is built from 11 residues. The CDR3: CSARQGFGYTF. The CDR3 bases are TGCAGTGCTAGACAGGGTTTCGGCTACACCTTC.

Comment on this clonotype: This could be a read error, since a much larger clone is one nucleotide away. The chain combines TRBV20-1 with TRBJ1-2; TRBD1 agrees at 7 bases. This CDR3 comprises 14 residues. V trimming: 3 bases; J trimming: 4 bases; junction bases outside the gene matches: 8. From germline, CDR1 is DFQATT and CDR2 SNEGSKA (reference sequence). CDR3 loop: CSASERQGGYGYTF. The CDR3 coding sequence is TGCAGTGCTAGCGAAAGACAGGGTGGCTATGGCTACACCTTC.

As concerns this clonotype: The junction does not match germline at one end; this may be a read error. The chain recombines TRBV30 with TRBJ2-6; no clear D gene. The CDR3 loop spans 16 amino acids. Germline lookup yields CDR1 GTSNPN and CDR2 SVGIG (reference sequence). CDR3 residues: CAWAAGSFSEANVLTF. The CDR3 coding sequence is TGTGCCTGGGCGGCAGGATCATTCTCTGAGGCCAACGTCCTGACTTTC.

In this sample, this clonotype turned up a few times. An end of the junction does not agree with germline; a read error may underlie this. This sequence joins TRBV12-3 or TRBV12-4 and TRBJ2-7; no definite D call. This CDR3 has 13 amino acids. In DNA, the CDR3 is TGTGCCAGCAATTTAAGCCGCCCATACGAGCAGTACTTC. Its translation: CASNLSRPYEQYF.

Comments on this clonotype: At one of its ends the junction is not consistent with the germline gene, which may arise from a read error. CDR3 sequence reads: CASNNTFNYGYAF. The CDR3 DNA reads as TGTGCCAGCAATAACACTTTTAATTATGGCTACGCCTTC. The rearrangement uses TRBV12-3 or TRBV12-4 and TRBJ1-2, with D hard to call. This CDR3 is 13 amino acids long.

CDR3 bases: TGTGCCAGCAGCCCGAGACTAGCGGGCACAGATACGCAGTATTTT. Its protein is CASSPRLAGTDTQYF. This sequence joins TRBV4-2 and TRBJ2-3; 9 bases map to TRBD2. Germline assignment: CDR1 LGHNA and CDR2 YNFKEQ. Trimming at V came to 4 bases and at J to 1 base, leaving 3 bases not matched to a gene. This CDR3 is 15 amino acids long.

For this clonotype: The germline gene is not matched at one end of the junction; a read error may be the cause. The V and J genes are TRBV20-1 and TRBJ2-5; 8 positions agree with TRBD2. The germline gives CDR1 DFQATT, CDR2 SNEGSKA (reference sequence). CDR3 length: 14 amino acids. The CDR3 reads CSTRAGGARETKYF. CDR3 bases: TGCAGTACTAGGGCGGGAGGAGCGCGAGAGACCAAGTACTTC.

The CDR3 nucleotides are TGCAGTACTAACCGAGACAGGGGAAGGACGCAGTATTTT. This codes for CSTNRDRGRTQYF. This chain links TRBV20-1 with TRBJ2-3, with 8 bases that match TRBD1. Germline trimming cut 8 bases from V and 9 bases from J; bases unmatched to any gene: 13. CDR1 DFQATT and CDR2 SNEGSKA come from the germline V gene (reference sequence). The CDR3 totals 13 residues.